The 28 T cell receptor beta chains given below trace back to one sample, sequenced in a study of CD8+ T cells in alopecia areata. RNA extraction and reverse transcription yielded cDNA as sequencing template. Sequencing was performed with immunoSEQ multiplex PCR; in TCRdb, only in-frame clones are kept and a portion is missing. The table includes about 200,000 clones, roughly 56% detected once. As to treatment: oral pan-JAK inhibitor, 5-10 mg twice daily. The sequenced sample was CD4+ T cells sorted from blood, obtained at week 4, from a patient treated with tofacitinib. The receptors were gathered from a human donor with alopecia areata.

The chain carries TRBV5-1 and TRBJ1-1; 8 bases align to TRBD1. Germline values: CDR1 SGHRS, CDR2 YFSETQ. The CDR3 has 13 residues. J lost 0 bases, V lost 8 bases, and 3 bases had no gene match. The CDR3 loop is CASRTGLNTEAFF. The DNA of the CDR3 is TGCGCCAGTCGGACAGGGCTGAACACTGAAGCTTTCTTT.

In this sample, this clone turned up a few times. The chain is built from TRBV29-1 and TRBJ2-3; 9 nucleotides agree with TRBD2. With 3 bases clipped from V and 2 bases from J, the junction kept 9 bases outside the gene matches. The CDR3 loop spans 16 amino acids. Looked up from germline, CDR1 is SQVTM and CDR2 is ANQGSEA. CDR3 in amino acids: CSVEPPSGVNTDTQYF. CDR3 bases: TGCAGCGTTGAGCCTCCTAGCGGGGTTAACACAGATACGCAGTATTTT.

This rearrangement joins TRBV15 to TRBJ2-7; the D gene is possibly TRBD1 (5 bases). This CDR3 comprises 13 residues. V shed 1 base and J shed 3 bases, with 7 bases lying between them. The germline V gene has CDR1 LNHNV and CDR2 YYDKDF (reference sequence). The CDR3 loop reads CATSRGQIYEQYF. The CDR3 coding sequence is TGTGCCACCAGCAGAGGACAGATCTACGAGCAGTACTTC.

To note about this clone: Other nucleotide sequences in the sample specify the same CDR3. The chain uses TRBV20-1 and TRBJ2-7, with D possibly TRBD2 on 5 matching bases. The germline V and J ends were trimmed by 3 bases and 6 bases, with 9 bases remaining between them. This CDR3 contains 11 residues. From germline, CDR1 is DFQATT and CDR2 SNEGSKA (reference sequence). CDR3 protein: CSASGGLEQYF. Here the CDR3 DNA reads TGCAGTGCTAGTGGAGGACTCGAGCAGTACTTC.

This chain uses TRBV29-1 with TRBJ2-3, with D possibly being TRBD1 or TRBD2 (6 bases each). The germline gives CDR1 SQVTM, CDR2 ANQGSEA. V was pared by 7 bases and J by 1 base, with 24 bases between. The CDR3 totals 17 residues. CDR3 protein: CSGGGGGLLPGTDTQYF. Here the CDR3 DNA reads TGCAGCGGAGGCGGTGGGGGGCTCTTGCCAGGCACAGATACGCAGTATTTT.

This clone came up once. This CDR3 is CAWSVPRDRVEQYF. The DNA of the CDR3 is TGTGCCTGGAGTGTACCAAGGGACAGGGTTGAGCAGTACTTC. The chain joins TRBV30 to TRBJ2-7; TRBD1 aligns across 9 bases. CDR3 size: 14 residues. Germline loops: CDR1 GTSNPN, CDR2 SVGIG (reference sequence). V lost 0 bases to trimming and J lost 7 bases; unmatched junction nucleotides: 7. The variable domain in full, completed from reference TRBV30 and TRBJ2-7, reads SQTIHQWPATLVQPVGSPLSLECTVEGTSNPNLYWYRQAAGRGLQLLFYSVGIGQISSEVPQNLSASRPQDRQFILSSKKLLLSDSGFYLCAWSVPRDRVEQYFGPGTRLTVT.

This clone was observed many times. This chain uses TRBV6-5 with TRBJ2-7; the D gene is possibly TRBD2 (5 bases). V shed 7 bases and J shed 7 bases, with 14 bases lying between them. The CDR3 is made up of 12 amino acids. From germline, CDR1 is MNHEY and CDR2 SVGAGI. CDR3 sequence reads: CASTRGTGEQYF. For the CDR3, the DNA is TGTGCCAGCACCCGTGGCACGGGGGAGCAGTACTTC.

This clone is a singleton in its sample. The rearrangement links TRBV9 to TRBJ2-5; 13 bases map to TRBD2. The CDR3 has 16 amino acids. The germline CDR1 and CDR2 sequences are SGDLS and YYNGEE. J gave up 5 bases and V 4 bases, and 8 bases lay outside the gene matches. The CDR3 is CASSPRLAGGGETQYF. The CDR3 bases are TGTGCCAGCAGCCCCCGACTAGCGGGGGGCGGGGAGACCCAGTACTTC.

Only a few counts were recorded for this clone. The chain recombines TRBV29-1 with TRBJ1-5; D is possibly TRBD1 (5 bases). Deletions cut 4 bases from V and 5 bases from J, with 9 bases between. The V gene's germline CDR1 is SQVTM and CDR2 ANQGSEA. The CDR3 extends over 12 amino acids. CDR3 loop: CSVGGEDQPQHF. CDR3 in DNA: TGCAGCGTTGGGGGGGAGGATCAGCCCCAGCATTTT. The whole variable domain, remainder taken from reference TRBV29-1 and TRBJ1-5, is SAVISQKPSRDICQRGTSLTIQCQVDSQVTMMFWYRQQPGQSLTLIATANQGSEATYESGFVIDKFPISRPNLTFSTLTVSNMSPEDSSIYLCSVGGEDQPQHFGDGTRLSIL.

This clone has just a few counts. The rearrangement links TRBV10-3 to TRBJ2-1, with 9 bases fitting TRBD1. The CDR3 loop spans 14 amino acids. From germline, CDR1 is ENHRY and CDR2 SYGVKD. V lost 3 bases and J lost 4; bases outside the gene matches: 1. This CDR3 reads CAISEGTGYNEQFF. The CDR3 region has the DNA TGTGCCATCAGTGAAGGGACAGGGTACAATGAGCAGTTCTTC.

A few counts support this clone. CDR3 coding DNA: TGTGCCAGCAGCTTACCTCTCGGGGGCGGGGCCAACGTCCTGACTTTC. Its translation: CASSLPLGGGANVLTF. The chain combines TRBV7-3 with TRBJ2-6; either TRBD1 or TRBD2 may fit D (6 bases each). Trimming removed 2 bases from V and 4 bases from J, with 12 bases in between. CDR1 is SGHTA and CDR2 is FQGTGA in the germline V gene. This CDR3 is built from 16 residues.

The chain recombines TRBV5-1 with TRBJ2-1, with D possibly being TRBD1 (5 bases). Germline CDR1 is SGHRS and CDR2 is YFSETQ. Deletions cut 0 bases from V and 10 bases from J, with 8 bases between. This CDR3 has 12 residues. For the CDR3, the DNA is TGCGCCAGCAGCTTGGGGGGCGCAGAGCAGTTCTTC. Translating gives CASSLGGAEQFF. Full variable domain (missing parts from reference TRBV5-1 and TRBJ2-1): KAGVTQTPRYLIKTRGQQVTLSCSPISGHRSVSWYQQTPGQGLQFLFEYFSETQRNKGNFPGRFSGRQFSNSRSEMNVSTLELGDSALYLCASSLGGAEQFFGPGTRLTVL.

The chain carries TRBV30 and TRBJ1-2, with a weak D call TRBD1 (5 bases). The germline V gene encodes CDR1 GTSNPN and CDR2 SVGIG (reference sequence). The CDR3 runs to 17 residues. V lost 2 bases and J lost 4, with 23 bases in between. In DNA, the CDR3 is TGTGCCTGGAGTTCCCGATCCGGGACCTACCTAGGCTATGGCTACACCTTC. Amino acids: CAWSSRSGTYLGYGYTF.

V usage is TRBV6-1 and J usage is TRBJ2-1, with 8 positions matching TRBD2. This CDR3 region has 17 residues. Losses at the gene ends were 6 bases for V and 8 bases for J; bases not matched to a gene: 18. Germline V gene lookup returns CDR1 MNHNS and CDR2 SASEGT. In nucleotides, the CDR3 is TGTGCCAGCAGCGAACTACCGCGCGGGGGGCTAGTCGATGAGCAGTTCTTC. Translating gives CASSELPRGGLVDEQFF.

The chain is built from TRBV4-3 and TRBJ2-1; D may match TRBD1 or TRBD2 (6 bases each). The germline V and J ends were trimmed by 4 bases and 9 bases, with 13 bases remaining between them. The CDR3 is made up of 13 amino acids. The germline gives CDR1 LGHNA, CDR2 YSLEER. The DNA of the CDR3 is TGCGCCAGCAGCCCCGAGGGGGGCCGTGAGCAGTTCTTC. Translated: CASSPEGGREQFF.

J is TRBJ1-1 and V is TRBV11-2; D not certain. This CDR3 comprises 14 residues. Germline V gene sequence: CDR1 SGHAT, CDR2 FQNNGV. Trimming left V 4 bases short and J 4 bases short, with 13 bases between. CDR3 loop: CASSSSWGATEAFF. The CDR3 nucleotides read TGTGCCAGCAGCTCCAGTTGGGGAGCCACTGAAGCTTTCTTT.

This clone was seen repeatedly, ten times or more. This chain links TRBV5-1 with TRBJ2-5; D possibly corresponds to TRBD2 (5 bases). Germline CDR1 reads SGHRS; CDR2 reads YFSETQ. The CDR3 extends over 14 amino acids. With 2 bases removed from V and 1 base from J, the gap between germline ends came to 9 bases. This CDR3 reads CASSFLDFQETQYF. For the CDR3, the DNA is TGCGCCAGCAGCTTCCTGGACTTCCAAGAGACCCAGTACTTC.

The chain has TRBV29-1 and TRBJ1-1; possibly TRBD1 for D (5 bases). V lost 4 bases and J lost 8, with 14 bases in between. Germline V gene data show CDR1 as SQVTM and CDR2 as ANQGSEA. The CDR3 extends over 12 amino acids. This chain's CDR3 is CSVGSRAAEAFF. The CDR3 nucleotides are TGCAGCGTTGGAAGCAGGGCGGCGGAAGCTTTCTTT.

This clone was counted a single time. The chain has TRBV30 and TRBJ2-1; 7 bases are shared with TRBD1. V gave up 4 bases and J gave up 7 bases; unmatched junction bases: 10. The CDR3 runs 14 residues. CDR1 and CDR2 from the germline V gene are GTSNPN and SVGIG (reference sequence). CDR3 nucleotides: TGTGCCTGGAATCCGTCGGGCAGGGGGAATGAGCAGTTCTTC. Its protein product is CAWNPSGRGNEQFF.

This chain links TRBV7-2 with TRBJ2-3; tentatively, D is TRBD1 (6 bases). CDR3 length equals 16 residues. V shed 5 bases and J shed 1 base, with 16 bases lying between them. CDR1 SGHTA and CDR2 FQGNSA come from the germline V gene. In DNA form, the CDR3 reads TGTGCCAGCAGCCTAGGGGGTTCAGGAGGCACAGATACGCAGTATTTT. Translating it yields CASSLGGSGGTDTQYF.

This chain connects TRBV15 to TRBJ1-1, with 7 bases that match TRBD1. The V gene's germline CDR1 is LNHNV and CDR2 YYDKDF (reference sequence). V trimming: 9 bases; J trimming: 4 bases; junction bases outside the gene matches: 8. CDR3 length: 13 amino acids. CDR3 DNA: TGTGCCACTACCAGGGGGGTTGGCACTGAAGCTTTCTTT. Its protein is CATTRGVGTEAFF.

The rearrangement links TRBV5-1 to TRBJ2-1; D may be TRBD2 (6 bases). Germline V gene sequence: CDR1 SGHRS, CDR2 YFSETQ. The CDR3 spans 16 residues. The ends were cut back, 1 base at V and 0 bases at J, with 11 bases in the middle. The CDR3 DNA reads TGCGCCAGCAGCTTGCCTAGCGAAATCTCCTACAATGAGCAGTTCTTC. This encodes CASSLPSEISYNEQFF.

The rearrangement joins TRBV11-3 to TRBJ2-5, with TRBD2 matching 14 bases. The CDR3 totals 18 residues. Trimming took 5 bases from V and 5 from J; bases not matched to a gene: 13. Germline-derived CDR1 and CDR2 are SGHNT and YENEEA. The CDR3 DNA follows: TGTGCCAGCAGCCCGGGACTAGCGGGGGCCCAAGGGTGGGAGACCCAGTACTTC. This gives the protein CASSPGLAGAQGWETQYF.

The chain combines TRBV27 with TRBJ1-5; D is uncertain. The CDR3 has 14 amino acids. V lost 6 bases to trimming and J lost 0 bases, with 9 bases between them. Germline V gene sequence: CDR1 MNHEY, CDR2 SMNVEV (reference sequence). CDR3 in DNA: TGTGCCAGCAGCCAAGACGGTAGCAATCAGCCCCAGCATTTT. Protein product: CASSQDGSNQPQHF.

CDR3 nucleotide sequence: TGCAGCGTTGAATCGGGTGGTGGCAGCTATGGCTACACCTTC. Translated: CSVESGGGSYGYTF. This chain joins TRBV29-1 and TRBJ1-2; D unresolved. The CDR3 is 14 amino acids. The V end was cut by 2 bases, the J end by 4 bases, with 14 bases between. CDR1 and CDR2 (germline): SQVTM, ANQGSEA.

The V gene is TRBV28, the J gene TRBJ2-1; D not certain. CDR3 length equals 13 residues. V was trimmed by 5 bases and J by 10 bases, leaving 15 bases between them. CDR1 and CDR2 (germline): MDHEN, SYDVKM. The CDR3 bases are TGTGCCAGCAGTCCCCGGGCCGCGGCGGAGCAGTTCTTC. This sequence encodes CASSPRAAAEQFF.

The J gene is TRBJ2-1, the V gene TRBV6-5; TRBD2 matches 13 bases. From germline, CDR1 is MNHEY and CDR2 SVGAGI. V dropped 6 bases and J dropped 5; count of bases not matched to a gene: 4. The CDR3 loop spans 15 amino acids. CDR3 region: CASRGLAGTHNEQFF. DNA of the CDR3: TGTGCCAGCAGGGGACTAGCGGGGACTCACAATGAGCAGTTCTTC.

The chain's CDR3 is CAWRREGVGNGYTF. The CDR3 DNA reads TGTGCCTGGAGAAGGGAGGGCGTCGGAAATGGCTACACCTTC. V gene TRBV30 combines with J gene TRBJ1-2, with D hard to call. This CDR3 is built from 14 residues. V lost 3 bases to trimming and J lost 6 bases, with 17 bases between them. Germline CDR1 and CDR2: GTSNPN and SVGIG (reference sequence).